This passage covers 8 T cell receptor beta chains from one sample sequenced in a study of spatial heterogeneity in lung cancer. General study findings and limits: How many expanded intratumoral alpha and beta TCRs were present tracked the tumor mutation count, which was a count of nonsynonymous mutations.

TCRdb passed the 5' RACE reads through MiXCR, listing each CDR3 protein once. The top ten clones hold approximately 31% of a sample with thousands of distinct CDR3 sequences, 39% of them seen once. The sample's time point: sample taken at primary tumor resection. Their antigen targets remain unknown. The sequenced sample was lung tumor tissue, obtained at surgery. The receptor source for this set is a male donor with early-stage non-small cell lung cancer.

The CDR3 protein is CASSLVQGEQFF. In DNA form, the CDR3 reads TGTGCCAGCAGCTTGGTACAGGGAGAGCAGTTCTTC. This chain links TRBV5-4 with TRBJ2-1; tentatively, D is TRBD1 (6 bases). V lost 0 bases, J lost 10 bases, and 8 bases lay in between. Germline CDR1 reads SGHNT; CDR2 reads YYREEE (reference sequence). This CDR3 has 12 amino acids.

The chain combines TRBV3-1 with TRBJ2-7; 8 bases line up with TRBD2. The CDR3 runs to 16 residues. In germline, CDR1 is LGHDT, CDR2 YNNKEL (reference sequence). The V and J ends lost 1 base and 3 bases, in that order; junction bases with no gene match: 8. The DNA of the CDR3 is TGTGCCAGCAGCCAAGTAATGGAACTAGCGGTCTACGAGCAGTACTTC. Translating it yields CASSQVMELAVYEQYF.

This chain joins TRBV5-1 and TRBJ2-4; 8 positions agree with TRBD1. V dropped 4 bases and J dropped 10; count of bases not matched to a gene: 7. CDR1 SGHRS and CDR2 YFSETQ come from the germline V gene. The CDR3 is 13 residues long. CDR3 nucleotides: TGCGCCAGCAGCCTCCTGGACAGGGAGATTCAGTACTTC. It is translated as CASSLLDREIQYF. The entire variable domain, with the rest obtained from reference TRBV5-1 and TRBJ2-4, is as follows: KAGVTQTPRYLIKTRGQQVTLSCSPISGHRSVSWYQQTPGQGLQFLFEYFSETQRNKGNFPGRFSGRQFSNSRSEMNVSTLELGDSALYLCASSLLDREIQYFGAGTRLSVL.

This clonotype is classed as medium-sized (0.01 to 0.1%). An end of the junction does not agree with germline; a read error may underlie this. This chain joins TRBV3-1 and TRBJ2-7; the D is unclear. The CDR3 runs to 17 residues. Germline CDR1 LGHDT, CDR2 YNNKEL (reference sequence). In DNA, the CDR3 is TGTGCCAGCAGCTCTCAATCCTCAGGATCTTTCTCCTCCGAGCAGTACTTC. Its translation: CASSSQSSGSFSSEQYF.

The CDR3, as DNA: TGTGCCAGCAGTTGGGGGGACCCGATAACAGAGACCCAGTACTTC. Translation: CASSWGDPITETQYF. The chain combines TRBV6-6 with TRBJ2-5; tentative D call: TRBD2 (6 bases). The V and J ends lost 4 bases and 4 bases respectively, with 16 bases between them. Germline V gene sequence: CDR1 MNHNY, CDR2 SVGAGI (reference sequence). The CDR3 is made up of 15 amino acids.

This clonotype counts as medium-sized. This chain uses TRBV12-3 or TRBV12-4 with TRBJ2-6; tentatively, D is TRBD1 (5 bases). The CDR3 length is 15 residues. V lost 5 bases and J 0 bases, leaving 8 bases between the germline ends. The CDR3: CASSPGFSGANVLTF. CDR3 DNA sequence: TGTGCCAGCAGTCCAGGGTTCTCTGGGGCCAACGTCCTGACTTTC.

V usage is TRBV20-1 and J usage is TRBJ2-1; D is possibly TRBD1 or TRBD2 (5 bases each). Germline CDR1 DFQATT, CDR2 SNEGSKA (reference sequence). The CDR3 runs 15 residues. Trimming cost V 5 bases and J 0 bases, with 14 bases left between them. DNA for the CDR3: TGCAGTGCTTCGCTTGGGGGAAGCTCCTACAATGAGCAGTTCTTC. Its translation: CSASLGGSSYNEQFF.

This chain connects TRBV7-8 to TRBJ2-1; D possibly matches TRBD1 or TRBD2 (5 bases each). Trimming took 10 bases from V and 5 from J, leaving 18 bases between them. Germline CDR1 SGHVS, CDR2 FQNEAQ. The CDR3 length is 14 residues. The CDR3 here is CAINRGDHNNEQFF. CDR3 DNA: TGTGCCATCAACCGGGGCGACCACAACAATGAGCAGTTCTTC.